This TCR beta chain was identified in a study of T cell clonality in common variable immunodeficiency. Study results and caveats: TCRbeta clonality was increased in CVID versus healthy controls. Common variable immunodeficiency TCR beta sequences reportedly had fewer deletions and N-nucleotide insertions. CVID subjects shared fewer TCRbeta clones than healthy controls did.

The CDR3 has 17 amino acids. Germline V CDR1 and CDR2: KGHSH, LQKENI. Trimming removed 6 bases from V and 8 bases from J; junction bases left unmatched: 13. Generated by immunoSEQ multiplex PCR, the TCRdb table keeps only in-frame clones and is missing some. There are roughly 39,000 clones in the sample, none observed a single time. Caucasian heritage predominated among both patients and controls. This clone was picked up a small number of times. As yet, its antigen is unknown. The CDR3 is cut off 3 residues early in the read; its end comes from the germline J gene. Sequences were obtained from peripheral blood mononuclear cells. The V and J genes are TRBV18 and TRBJ2-1; 13 nucleotides line up with TRBD2. This sequence originates from a human donor with common variable immunodeficiency. The sequenced part of the CDR3 DNA is TGTGCCAGCTCCCCAACTAGCGGGAGGGCCGACAAGGATGAG. Amino acids: CASSPTSGRADKDE. The whole CDR3 reads CASSPTSGRADKDEQFF.